The T cell receptor beta chain described here comes from a study of cytomegalovirus exposure and HLA in healthy donors. Regarding this clone: The antigen is unknown.

Study-wide findings and caveats: Previous analysis showed most TCR beta V segments were productive about 87% or about 30% of the time. V- and J-gene trimming of TCR beta was linked (in a later analysis) to a missense DCLRE1C variant.

The CDR3 consists of 13 residues. V lost 3 bases to trimming and J lost 12 bases; unmatched junction nucleotides: 8. Germline V lookup: CDR1 SGDLS, CDR2 YYNGEE. PCR involved 60 Vbeta and 13 Jbeta primers. The protocol was immunoSEQ multiplex PCR, while the TCRdb copy is restricted to in-frame clones and leaves out a portion. The repertoire consists of about 120,000 clones, with approximately 80% occurring once and the leading ten covering around 12%. This clonotype was sampled from a woman in her forties in good health and CMV-seropositive. V and J are TRBV9 and TRBJ2-1; TRBD1 agrees at 8 bases. The sample consisted of PBMCs. CDR3 nucleotide sequence: TGTGCCAGCAGCGCCCGGGGACAGGTTAGGCAGTTCTTC. This gives the protein CASSARGQVRQFF.